This T cell receptor beta chain was sequenced for a study of CD8 T cells in Susac syndrome (dated by TCRdb to the late 2010s). Looking at the study overall: Repertoire sequencing was used to test whether CD8+ T cell activation and differentiation in Susac syndrome was antigen driven. Broader findings and caveats from the paper: The number of individuals in the TCR sequencing and HLA analysis was acknowledged as relatively small.

Trimming takes 8 bases from V and 1 base from J, and the germline ends sit 14 bases apart. From the cysteine up to the phenylalanine, the CDR3 has a length of 14 residues. Only the CDR3 part of the read is kept: 42 bases, read in frame from the first base. RNA was extracted using the RNeasy kit, and roughly 0.5 to 1 ug of the RNA was reverse transcribed with random hexamers. TCR beta CDR3 regions were amplified with the immunoSEQ multiplex PCR assay covering 54 Vbeta and 13 Jbeta segments. Bias from PCR amplification was corrected by using a synthetic template baseline for primer optimization and for computational correction. Regarding the original processing steps: Reads were assigned to V, D and J genes according to IMGT and analyzed in immunoSEQ Analyzer, with only productive sequences retained. To calculate clonality, Shannon entropy was normalized by log2 of the number of productive unique sequences and then subtracted from one. Public and private clones were assessed among the 100 most prevalent clones of each patient and control. Clones were defined as Susac-specific when absent from the healthy and MS cohorts, from 1,000 to 1,100 published viral clones and from other ImmuneACCESS disease sequences. Starting from the raw public reads, TCRdb applied fastp trimming at Q25, assembled clones with MiXCR and retained in-frame beta chains. Entries that share a CDR3 protein sequence are merged under the most common genes and DNA. The V and J calls reflect TCRdb's pipeline rather than the authors' work. This sample gives hundreds of thousands of distinct CDR3 sequences in total; approximately 95% of them show up just once. The top ten hold around 0.082% of the sample.

Note on this clonotype: It lacks a known antigen. No clone much larger than this one lies a single base away; base qualities are absent.

High-throughput TCR beta sequencing profiled peripheral blood CD8+ and CD4+ T cells from healthy donors, Susac syndrome patients and multiple sclerosis patients. Multiple sclerosis controls were treatment-naive patients with stable or active relapsing-remitting disease fulfilling revised McDonald criteria. Bulk CD8+ and CD4+ T cells were purified by magnetic negative isolation, whereas CD8+ TEMRA cells were enriched by FACS. Blood was collected in EDTA tubes and processed within 24 hours, with PBMCs isolated through density gradient centrifugation. PBMCs intended for TCR sequencing were cryopreserved in liquid nitrogen and thawed later in a water bath at 37 degrees C. The sorted or isolated CD4+, CD8+ and CD8+ TEMRA cells reached a purity of at least 90%.

What was sequenced was CD4+ T cells from PBMCs. The sequence was obtained from a human donor with multiple sclerosis. The rearranged segments are TRBV12-3 or TRBV12-4 and TRBJ2-5, and TRBD1 may be the D gene, going by 5 matching bases. The CDR3 in this case is CASGKTVSQETQYF. The DNA is as follows: TGTGCCAGCGGCAAGACAGTTTCCCAAGAGACCCAGTACTTC.